One sample yielded the 16 T cell receptor beta chains listed below, sequenced in a study of blood T cell repertoires in COVID-19. Profiled with immunoSEQ multiplex PCR; TCRdb holds only in-frame clones, not every one. The sample contains a few hundred thousand clones, less than 90% of which appear only once. The sequencing input was peripheral blood. The receptors were sampled from a woman in her sixties or seventies with COVID-19, enrolled during active disease.

The chain links TRBV7-9 to TRBJ1-1, with a tentative D call TRBD1 (6 bases). The CDR3 covers 15 residues. CDR1 and CDR2 (germline): SEHNR, FQNEAQ (reference sequence). V shed 10 bases and J shed 0 bases, with 18 bases lying between them. The CDR3 DNA is TGTGCCACCAGAATAAAGGACAGATTGAACACTGAAGCTTTCTTT. It codes for CATRIKDRLNTEAFF.

The chain combines TRBV4-2 with TRBJ1-2; unclear D gene. Germline values: CDR1 LGHNA, CDR2 YNFKEQ. This CDR3 comprises 13 residues. Between the trimmed V and J ends, which lost 0 bases and 4 bases, there was a span of 6 bases. The CDR3 protein is CASSQENGYGYTF. In DNA, the CDR3 is TGTGCCAGCAGCCAAGAGAACGGCTATGGCTACACCTTC.

J is TRBJ2-7 and V is TRBV5-1, with a possible D match to TRBD2 (6 bases). CDR1 is SGHRS, CDR2 YFSETQ, per germline. The CDR3 totals 14 residues. Trimming shortened V by 2 bases and J by 5 bases, and 14 bases separated the two germline ends. The CDR3 here is CASSFSGERHEQYF. The CDR3 DNA reads TGCGCCAGCAGCTTTTCGGGGGAGAGGCACGAGCAGTACTTC.

The chain employs TRBV4-3 and TRBJ2-7, with 8 bases that match TRBD2. Germline trimming cut 0 bases from V and 4 bases from J; bases unmatched to any gene: 2. From germline, CDR1 is LGHNA and CDR2 YSLEER. CDR3 length: 14 residues. The CDR3 reads CASSQERGAYEQYF. The CDR3 DNA sequence: TGCGCCAGCAGCCAAGAGCGGGGGGCATACGAGCAGTACTTC.

The chain is built from TRBV7-6 and TRBJ1-4, with D unclear. Germline CDR1 SGHVS, CDR2 FNYEAQ. The CDR3 is made up of 11 amino acids. The V end was cut by 7 bases, the J end by 7 bases, with 7 bases between. The CDR3 nucleotides read TGTGCCAGCACTCGGGGTGAAAAACTGTTTTTT. Its protein is CASTRGEKLFF.

The rearrangement joins TRBV11-2 to TRBJ1-2, with 8 bases fitting TRBD1. Germline lookup yields CDR1 SGHAT and CDR2 FQNNGV. The J segment lost 1 base and the V segment lost 0 bases, leaving 7 bases of the junction unmatched. This CDR3 contains 17 residues. Here the CDR3 reads CASSLEFGRGHNYGYTF. The CDR3 DNA is TGTGCCAGCAGCTTAGAATTCGGCAGGGGGCATAACTATGGCTACACCTTC.

The gene calls are TRBV2 and TRBJ2-2; 8 nucleotides line up with TRBD2. CDR3 size: 15 residues. Germline V gene sequence: CDR1 SNHLY, CDR2 FYNNEI. Germline trimming cut 7 bases from V and 3 bases from J; bases unmatched to any gene: 7. The DNA of the CDR3 is TGTGCCAGCAAGGCGGGGGGATTCTACACCGGGGAGCTGTTTTTT. Translating gives CASKAGGFYTGELFF.

The rearrangement joins TRBV5-6 to TRBJ2-7; D is possibly TRBD1 (6 bases). The CDR3 sequence is 14 residues long. V dropped 2 bases and J dropped 3 bases, with 12 bases sitting between them. CDR1 and CDR2 (germline): SGHDT, YYEEEE. The CDR3 sequence: CASSLDGTIYEQYF. As DNA, the CDR3 is TGTGCCAGCAGCTTAGACGGGACAATCTACGAGCAGTACTTC.

The chain combines TRBV18 with TRBJ1-6; maybe TRBD1 (5 bases). V lost 5 bases, J lost 10 bases, and 21 bases lay in between. The germline V gene encodes CDR1 KGHSH and CDR2 LQKENI. CDR3 length: 16 residues. The CDR3 protein is CASSKEMGGVGSPLHF. In nucleotides, the CDR3 is TGTGCCAGCTCAAAGGAGATGGGAGGGGTAGGATCACCCCTCCACTTT.

This clone was counted once. This sample also contains other DNA sequences that code for the same CDR3. The rearrangement joins TRBV18 to TRBJ2-7; 8 bases align to TRBD1. This CDR3 is built from 13 residues. The J segment lost 5 bases and the V segment lost 2 bases, leaving 2 bases of the junction unmatched. Germline V lookup: CDR1 KGHSH, CDR2 LQKENI. This CDR3 is CASSPDRGHEQYF. The CDR3 nucleotides are TGTGCCAGCTCACCAGACAGGGGCCACGAGCAGTACTTC.

The V gene is TRBV2, the J gene TRBJ1-2; 8 bases agree with TRBD1. Germline V lookup: CDR1 SNHLY, CDR2 FYNNEI. This CDR3 region has 14 residues. Trimming at V came to 11 bases and at J to 4 bases, leaving 12 bases not matched to a gene. The CDR3 DNA follows: TGTGCCGGCCCTCAGGGGGCGGATCGCTATGGCTACACCTTC. Its translation is CAGPQGADRYGYTF.

This clone came up a few times. The chain is built from TRBV4-1 and TRBJ1-1; D unclear. Germline values: CDR1 MGHRA, CDR2 YSYEKL. CDR3 length: 15 residues. Trimming took 4 bases from V and 6 from J, leaving 18 bases between them. The CDR3 DNA follows: TGCGCCAGCAGCCCGGGAGGGCCCAGGAGTCCTGAAGCTTTCTTT. This gives the protein CASSPGGPRSPEAFF.

The genes are TRBV30 and TRBJ1-3, with 7 bases aligning to TRBD1. The germline gives CDR1 GTSNPN, CDR2 SVGIG (reference sequence). The V segment lost 0 bases and the J segment 0 bases; nucleotides outside the gene matches: 2. The CDR3 is 15 amino acids. CDR3 protein: CAWSVGQNSGNTIYF. The DNA for the CDR3 is TGTGCCTGGAGTGTGGGACAGAACTCTGGAAACACCATATATTTT.

With regard to this clone: Other DNA sequences of this sample code for an identical CDR3. The V gene is TRBV7-3, the J gene TRBJ1-1; no clear D. CDR1 SGHTA and CDR2 FQGTGA come from the germline V gene. This CDR3 region has 13 residues. With 2 bases removed from V and 2 bases from J, the gap between germline ends came to 6 bases. The CDR3 here is CASSLQENTEAFF. The CDR3 region has the DNA TGTGCCAGCAGCTTACAGGAAAACACTGAAGCTTTCTTT.

The chain carries TRBV12-3 or TRBV12-4 and TRBJ1-1; perhaps TRBD1 as D (5 bases). Trimming shortened V by 3 bases and J by 5 bases, and 10 bases separated the two germline ends. The CDR3 is 13 residues long. The CDR3, as DNA: TGTGCCAGCAGTTTCGGGGGTTGGACTGAAGCTTTCTTT. This translates into CASSFGGWTEAFF.

This chain joins TRBV2 and TRBJ1-2, with TRBD1 matching over 7 bases. The CDR3 totals 15 residues. J gave up 2 bases and V 4 bases, and 7 bases lay outside the gene matches. Looked up from germline, CDR1 is SNHLY and CDR2 is FYNNEI. The CDR3 is CASSAQGGPNYGYTF. CDR3 nucleotide sequence: TGTGCCAGCAGTGCTCAAGGGGGCCCGAACTATGGCTACACCTTC.